The 14 T cell receptor beta chains in this list originate from one sample, sequenced in a study of CD8+CD57+ T cells in acquired aplastic anemia. Genomic DNA, serving as template, underwent TCR beta VDJ and CDR3 profiling. TCRdb reprocessed the reads with MiXCR, giving one entry per CDR3 protein. This table holds about 470,000 distinct CDR3 sequences, around 30% found once. CD8+CD57+ cell expansion had been shown by flow cytometry in patients chosen for sequencing. What was sequenced was sorted CD4+, CD8+, or CD8+CD57+ T cells (not recorded which) from PBMCs. These TCRs come from a human donor with aplastic anemia.

The rearrangement joins TRBV7-2 to TRBJ1-2, with 7 bases matching TRBD1. CDR1 and CDR2 (germline): SGHTA, FQGNSA. The trim removed 5 bases at V and 1 base at J, leaving 7 bases unmatched. CDR3 size: 15 residues. The CDR3 sequence: CASSPQGSRNYGYTF. DNA for the CDR3: TGTGCCAGCAGCCCACAGGGGAGTCGTAACTATGGCTACACCTTC.

V is TRBV7-2 and J is TRBJ1-3, with 7 bases matching TRBD1. The length of the CDR3 is 15 residues. Trimming removed 5 bases from V and 0 bases from J; junction bases left unmatched: 4. CDR1 and CDR2 from the germline V gene are SGHTA and FQGNSA. CDR3 sequence: CASSIDRASGNTIYF. The CDR3 DNA follows: TGTGCCAGCAGCATAGACAGGGCCTCTGGAAACACCATATATTTT.

For this clonotype: Relative to the germline gene, one junction end is altered; a read error may explain this. V and J are TRBV7-2 and TRBJ2-7; D gene unclear. Per the germline V gene, CDR1 is SGHTA and CDR2 is FQGNSA. The CDR3 consists of 14 residues. The CDR3 coding sequence is TGTGCCAGCAGCTTTGGTAAAGGTCCCTACGAGCAGTGCTTC. The encoded protein is CASSFGKGPYEQCF.

This clonotype was seen ten or more times. CDR3: CASSLAPPAGNTEAFF. For the CDR3, the DNA is TGTGCCAGCAGCTTAGCCCCCCCTGCGGGAAACACTGAAGCTTTCTTT. The chain couples TRBV7-6 to TRBJ1-1; D gene uncertain. The CDR3 is 16 amino acids. V was shortened by 0 bases and J by 2 bases, with 13 bases between the two germline ends. Germline CDR1 SGHVS, CDR2 FNYEAQ.

In this sample, this clonotype turned up a few times. Sequence at one end of the junction differs from germline and may be a read error. The chain uses TRBV10-2 and TRBJ2-7; the D is unclear. The CDR3 is 14 amino acids. Looked up from germline, CDR1 is WSHSY and CDR2 is SAAADI. The CDR3 loop is CASSYVSGSYEQYF. DNA for the CDR3: TGTGCCAGCAGTTACGTTTCCGGGTCCTACGAGCAGTACTTC.

The chain carries TRBV14 and TRBJ2-1; the match to TRBD2 covers 7 bases. V shed 4 bases and J 8 bases; nucleotides not matched to a gene: 11. Germline CDR1 reads SGHDN; CDR2 reads FVKESK. The CDR3 has 15 residues. The CDR3 spells CASSPWEGWYDEQFF. CDR3 bases: TGTGCCAGCAGCCCCTGGGAGGGTTGGTACGATGAGCAGTTCTTC.

This clonotype was found a few times. The V call is TRBV15, the J call TRBJ2-4; TRBD2 matches at 11 bases. Germline V gene sequence: CDR1 LNHNV, CDR2 YYDKDF (reference sequence). This CDR3 is built from 17 residues. The V gene end was trimmed by 1 base and the J gene end by 6 bases; junction bases not matched to a gene: 8. This CDR3 reads CATSRVLLAGEINIQYF. The CDR3 DNA reads as TGTGCCACCAGCAGAGTCTTACTAGCGGGAGAGATAAACATTCAGTACTTC.

This chain joins TRBV5-1 and TRBJ1-4; D is perhaps TRBD1 (6 bases). From germline, CDR1 is SGHRS and CDR2 YFSETQ. Between the trimmed V and J ends, which lost 9 bases and 8 bases, there was a span of 20 bases. The CDR3 sequence is 14 residues long. This CDR3 reads CATSWEGEAEKLFF. The CDR3 DNA sequence: TGCGCCACCTCCTGGGAGGGGGAGGCGGAAAAACTGTTTTTT. Complete variable domain (other parts from reference TRBV5-1 and TRBJ1-4): KAGVTQTPRYLIKTRGQQVTLSCSPISGHRSVSWYQQTPGQGLQFLFEYFSETQRNKGNFPGRFSGRQFSNSRSEMNVSTLELGDSALYLCATSWEGEAEKLFFGSGTQLSVL.

In the case of this clonotype: A much larger clone lies a single base off, so this may be a read error. The CDR3 spells CASGPAGAGYTF. For the CDR3, the DNA is TGTGCCAGCGGCCCCGCGGGGGCTGGCTACACCTTC. This chain joins TRBV24-1 and TRBJ1-2; maybe TRBD1 (6 bases). The germline gives CDR1 KGHDR, CDR2 SFDVKD. With 11 bases removed from V and 7 bases from J, the gap between germline ends came to 16 bases. The CDR3 is made up of 12 amino acids.

On this clonotype itself: One end of the junction does not line up with germline, which may come from a read error. The rearrangement uses TRBV19 and TRBJ2-3; 14 positions agree with TRBD2. CDR1 and CDR2 from the germline V gene are LNHDA and SQIVND (reference sequence). This CDR3 comprises 15 residues. The CDR3 region is CASIGTSGGSDMQYF. The CDR3 nucleotides are TGTGCCAGTATCGGGACTAGCGGGGGTTCAGATATGCAGTATTTT.

This clonotype was counted many times. This chain joins TRBV10-3 and TRBJ2-1; no definite D call. Germline V gene sequence: CDR1 ENHRY, CDR2 SYGVKD. V was shortened by 2 bases and J by 4 bases, with 9 bases between the two germline ends. The CDR3 runs to 14 residues. The CDR3 region has the DNA TGTGCCATCAGTGAGCAGACTGATTACAATGAGCAGTTCTTC. Translated: CAISEQTDYNEQFF.

Many counts were recorded for this clonotype. V and J are TRBV2 and TRBJ2-7; no firm D call. This CDR3 comprises 11 residues. Germline V gene sequence: CDR1 SNHLY, CDR2 FYNNEI. V was shortened by 7 bases and J by 3 bases, with 7 bases between the two germline ends. The CDR3 region is CASTASYEQYF. The CDR3 bases are TGTGCCAGCACTGCTAGCTACGAGCAGTACTTC. The full variable domain, rest sourced from reference TRBV2 and TRBJ2-7, is EPEVTQTPSHQVTQMGQEVILRCVPISNHLYFYWYRQILGQKVEFLVSFYNNEISEKSEIFDDQFSVERPDGSNFTLKIRSTKLEDSAMYFCASTASYEQYFGPGTRLTVT.

This chain uses TRBV27 with TRBJ1-2, with D possibly being TRBD1 (5 bases). This CDR3 is 14 amino acids long. V was pared by 3 bases and J by 7 bases, with 15 bases between. CDR1 is MNHEY and CDR2 is SMNVEV in the germline V gene (reference sequence). The chain's CDR3 is CASSFNRRDLGYTF. CDR3 nucleotides: TGTGCCAGCAGTTTCAACCGCCGGGACCTTGGCTACACCTTC.

This clonotype has a count of ten or more. The gene calls are TRBV2 and TRBJ1-1; D remains unclear. Germline V CDR1 and CDR2: SNHLY, FYNNEI. This CDR3 contains 15 residues. With 4 bases removed from V and 1 base from J, the gap between germline ends came to 13 bases. DNA for the CDR3: TGTGCCAGCAGTGCGGAATCTCGGGGGAACACTGAAGCTTTCTTT. Translation: CASSAESRGNTEAFF.